This T cell receptor beta chain was captured by sequencing in a study of follicular helper T cells after annual influenza vaccination. Study findings and constraints: ICOS+CD38+ cTfh clonality tracked population frequency, and its change tracked circulating plasmablast change. Just about 9-21% of cells analyzed had recovered productive TCRB sequences.

V was clipped by 2 bases and J by 7 bases, with 9 bases between them. The CDR3 has 13 amino acids. Germline V gene data show CDR1 as MNHEY and CDR2 as SVGAGI. Profiling relied on immunoSEQ multiplex PCR, and the TCRdb table lists in-frame clones only, not all of them. The sample holds about 11,000 clones, about 82% seen once. Excluded were substance abuse, HIV/AIDS, active cancer, immunomodulatory drugs and active illness. Note on this clone: Its antigen is not known.

Sample: CXCR5- memory CD4+ T cells sorted from blood, taken 6 weeks after influenza vaccination. The receptor was isolated from an adult who received the influenza vaccine. V usage is TRBV6-5 and J usage is TRBJ2-1; D possibly corresponds to TRBD2 (5 bases). The CDR3 sequence: CASSYPRGNEQFF. The CDR3 DNA reads as TGTGCCAGCAGTTACCCCCGAGGGAATGAGCAGTTCTTC.